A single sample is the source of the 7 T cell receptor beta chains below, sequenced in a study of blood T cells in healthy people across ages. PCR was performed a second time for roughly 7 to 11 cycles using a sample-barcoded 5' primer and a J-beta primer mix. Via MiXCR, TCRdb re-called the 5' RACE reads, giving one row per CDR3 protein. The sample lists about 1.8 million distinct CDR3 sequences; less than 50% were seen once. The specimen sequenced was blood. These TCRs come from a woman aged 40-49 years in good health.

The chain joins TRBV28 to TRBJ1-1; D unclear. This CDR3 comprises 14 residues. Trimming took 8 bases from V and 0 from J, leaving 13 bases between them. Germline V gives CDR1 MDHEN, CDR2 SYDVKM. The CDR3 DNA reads TGTGCCAGCTACACCCGCATACTGAACACTGAAGCTTTCTTT. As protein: CASYTRILNTEAFF.

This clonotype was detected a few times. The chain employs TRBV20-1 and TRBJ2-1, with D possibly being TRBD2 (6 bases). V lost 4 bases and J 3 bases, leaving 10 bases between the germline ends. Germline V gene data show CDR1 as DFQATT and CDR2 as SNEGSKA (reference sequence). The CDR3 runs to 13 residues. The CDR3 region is CSAKGTLYNEQFF. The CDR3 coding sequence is TGCAGTGCTAAAGGGACTCTCTACAATGAGCAGTTCTTC.

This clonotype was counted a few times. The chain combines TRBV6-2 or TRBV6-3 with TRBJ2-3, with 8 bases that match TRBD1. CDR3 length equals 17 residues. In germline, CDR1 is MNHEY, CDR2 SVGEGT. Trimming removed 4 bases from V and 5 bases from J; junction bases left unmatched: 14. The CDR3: CASSSPSTGALVDTQYF. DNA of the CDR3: TGTGCCAGCAGTTCTCCCTCGACAGGGGCTTTGGTAGATACGCAGTATTTT.

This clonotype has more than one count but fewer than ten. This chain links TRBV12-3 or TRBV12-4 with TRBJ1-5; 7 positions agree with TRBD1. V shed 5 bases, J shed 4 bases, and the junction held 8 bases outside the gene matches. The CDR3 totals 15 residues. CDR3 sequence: CASSEPGQYNQPQHF. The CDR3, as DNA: TGTGCCAGCAGTGAGCCGGGACAGTATAATCAGCCCCAGCATTTT.

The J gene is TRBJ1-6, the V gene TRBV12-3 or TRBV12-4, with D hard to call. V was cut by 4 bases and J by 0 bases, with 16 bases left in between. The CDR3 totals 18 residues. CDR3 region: CASSSFSLRSSYNSPLHF. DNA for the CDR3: TGTGCCAGCAGTTCCTTCAGCCTCAGGAGCTCCTATAATTCACCCCTCCACTTT.

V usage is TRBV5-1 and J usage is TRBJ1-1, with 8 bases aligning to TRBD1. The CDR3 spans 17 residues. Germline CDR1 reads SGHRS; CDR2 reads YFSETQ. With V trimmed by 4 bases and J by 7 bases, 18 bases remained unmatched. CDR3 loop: CASSPPRSGGESGEAFF. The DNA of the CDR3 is TGCGCCAGCAGCCCTCCCCGGTCAGGGGGCGAGTCGGGTGAAGCTTTCTTT.

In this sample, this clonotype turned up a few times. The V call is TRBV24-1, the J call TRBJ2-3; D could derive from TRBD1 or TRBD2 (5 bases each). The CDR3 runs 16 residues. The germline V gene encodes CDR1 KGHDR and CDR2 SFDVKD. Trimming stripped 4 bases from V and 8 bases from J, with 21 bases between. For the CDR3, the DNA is TGTGCCACCAGTGACCCGGGACCAACGAAGGGTGGTACGCAGTATTTT. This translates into CATSDPGPTKGGTQYF.